Listed here is a single T cell receptor beta chain. This clonotype showed up many times. The antigen it binds to is not known. Base qualities are not provided; no much larger clone lies one nucleotide away. Library preparation employed 5' RACE. Sequencing was performed on a NextSeq 500. To correct for sequencing error and PCR bias, the TCR library protocol tagged individual cDNA molecules with unique molecular identifiers. Both TCR alpha and beta chains were sequenced, and tight co-correlation was observed between alpha and beta sequence abundances in each sample. On the authors' methods: Decombinator V4 was used to annotate TCR sequences for V gene, J gene and CDR3. TCRs were defined as expanded if a significant change between any two time points was detected under a Poisson model with p below 0.0001. Abundances of TCRs were expressed as counts per million after normalisation to the total number of TCRs sequenced in each sample. MAIT TCRs were defined by TRAV1-2 paired with TRAJ12, TRAJ20 or TRAJ33, and iNKT TCRs by TRAV10 paired with TRAJ18. VDJdb, accessed 1 November 2021, was searched for CMV, EBV and SARS-CoV-2 annotated TCRs, with TCRs annotated for multiple antigens excluded. TCRdb trimmed public reads at Q25 via fastp, called clones via MiXCR and kept in-frame beta chains. Entries that share a CDR3 protein sequence are merged under the most common genes and DNA. These V and J calls derive from TCRdb rather than the authors' analysis. In this sample the table shows approximately 48,000 distinct CDR3 sequences, roughly 6% of which occur a single time. The ten largest clones capture approximately 3% of the sample.

The data derive from a study of early T cells in non-severe SARS-CoV-2 infection (dated by TCRdb to the early 2020s). With regard to the full study: Bulk RNA from unsorted whole blood was used for TCR sequencing, so alpha and beta chains could not be paired.

Germline trimming: 3 bases from V, 6 bases from J; junction bases outside gene matches: 8. From the cysteine up to the phenylalanine, the CDR3 has a length of 16 residues. The DNA shown is the 48-base CDR3, in frame from base 1. According to the germline V gene (reference sequence), CDR1 reads LGHDT and CDR2 reads YNNKEL. Set within a cohort of healthcare workers in London, UK, this nested case-control study involved weekly PCR testing of nasopharyngeal swabs along with blood sampling. Healthcare workers were enrolled in the week of the UK lockdown, from 23 to 31 March 2020, and were followed every week for up to about 15 weeks. Summary of the overall study and its limitations: VDJdb matching was skewed toward anti-spike CD8 responses and likely underestimated virus-specific expansions, missing private and CD4 specificities.

The source of this sequence is an adult who was a healthcare worker with PCR-confirmed SARS-CoV-2 infection or an uninfected control (not recorded which). The chain employs TRBV3-1 and TRBJ2-1; a stretch of 10 junction bases matches TRBD1. The sequencing used whole blood, collected at baseline. The encoded CDR3 is CASSQRQGAIGNEQFF. At the DNA level, the sequence is TGTGCCAGCAGCCAGAGACAGGGGGCGATCGGCAATGAGCAGTTCTTC.